This T cell receptor beta chain emerged from a study of PD-1 blockade in classical Hodgkin lymphoma. Remarks on this clone: Its antigen is not identified.

Time point denoted: cycle 4 day 1 (C4D1), after more than five weeks of nivolumab. Autologous stem cell transplantation was followed by relapse in every patient, and brentuximab vedotin exposure varied. The CDR3 has 13 residues. Germline CDR1 SGDLS, CDR2 YYNGEE. V gave up 2 bases and J gave up 5 bases, with 10 bases separating them. Produced via immunoSEQ multiplex PCR; TCRdb's table is partial and in-frame only. This table holds just under 7,500 clones, 80% to 85% found once. Study-level results: At C4D1, TCR diversity had climbed significantly for CD4+ cells, though not for CD8+ cells. Newly diagnosed patients reportedly trailed healthy donors in baseline TCR diversity. Patients with a complete response exhibited baseline diversity comparable to newly diagnosed patients.

The sample in question was peripheral blood mononuclear cells (PBMCs), obtained before the fourth cycle of nivolumab. This rearrangement joins TRBV9 to TRBJ2-5; maybe TRBD2 (6 bases). This TCR was sampled from a human donor with classical Hodgkin lymphoma. CDR3 sequence: CASSVEGVETQYF. CDR3 sequence (DNA): TGTGCCAGCAGCGTGGAGGGAGTTGAGACCCAGTACTTC.